The 18 T cell receptor beta chains listed next were all sequenced from one sample in a study of blood T cell repertoires in COVID-19 (dated by TCRdb to the early 2020s). Libraries were prepared through the immunoSEQ multiplex PCR assay. TCRdb holds this immuneACCESS table with in-frame rearrangements only. Some clones are missing; in checked studies, unresolved V genes explain under half, and the rest has no known cause. The sample table records about 43,000 clones; about nine tenths of these occur just once. Jointly, the top ten make up 7.5% to 9.5% of the sample. The sequenced sample was peripheral blood. The receptors stem from a man aged 55 to 70 with active COVID-19.

The chain employs TRBV2 and TRBJ2-7, with TRBD1 identical over 8 bases. This CDR3 is 13 amino acids long. The junction had 6 bases not matched to a gene; V was cut back by 5 bases and J by 6 bases. Germline CDR1 reads SNHLY; CDR2 reads FYNNEI. CDR3 residues: CASSLDRAFEQYF. The CDR3 DNA reads TGTGCCAGCAGTCTGGACAGGGCGTTCGAGCAGTACTTC.

This clone was recorded once. V gene TRBV5-1 combines with J gene TRBJ2-5, with TRBD2 identical over 11 bases. The CDR3 is 16 residues long. Germline V gives CDR1 SGHRS, CDR2 YFSETQ. V gave up 3 bases and J gave up 2 bases; unmatched junction bases: 6. As DNA, the CDR3 is TGCGCCAGCAGCTCTTCCGGGACTAGCGGTCAAGAGACCCAGTACTTC. This gives the protein CASSSSGTSGQETQYF.

This chain joins TRBV5-1 and TRBJ1-2; weak D call: TRBD1 (6 bases). V lost 0 bases and J lost 6, with 15 bases in between. CDR1 is SGHRS and CDR2 is YFSETQ in the germline V gene. The CDR3 is made up of 15 amino acids. CDR3 loop: CASSLVPQGSDGYTF. The CDR3 region has the DNA TGCGCCAGCAGCTTGGTTCCACAGGGAAGTGATGGCTACACCTTC.

This chain joins TRBV19 and TRBJ2-2, with D maybe TRBD2 (6 bases). This CDR3 comprises 17 residues. The V and J ends lost 6 bases and 2 bases respectively, with 19 bases between them. The germline V gene encodes CDR1 LNHDA and CDR2 SQIVND (reference sequence). The CDR3 sequence: CASRDRVRGRNTGELFF. The CDR3 DNA sequence: TGTGCCAGTAGGGATAGGGTGCGGGGACGTAACACCGGGGAGCTGTTTTTT.

The rearrangement joins TRBV6-1 to TRBJ2-7, with 8 bases that match TRBD1. V gave up 0 bases and J gave up 2 bases; unmatched junction bases: 9. Germline assignment: CDR1 MNHNS and CDR2 SASEGT. The CDR3 contains 17 residues. The chain's CDR3 is CASSEAQGQGGPYEQYF. CDR3 nucleotide sequence: TGTGCCAGCAGTGAAGCGCAAGGACAGGGAGGCCCCTACGAGCAGTACTTC.

J is TRBJ2-7 and V is TRBV6-5; TRBD1 matches 8 bases. The germline CDR1 and CDR2 sequences are MNHEY and SVGAGI. Trimming at V came to 4 bases and at J to 4 bases, leaving 12 bases not matched to a gene. The CDR3 is 16 residues long. As DNA, the CDR3 is TGTGCCAGCAGTTCCCGCCCGGACAGGGATCTATACGAGCAGTACTTC. Residues: CASSSRPDRDLYEQYF.

The gene calls are TRBV2 and TRBJ2-2; TRBD2 might be the D (6 bases). V was shortened by 5 bases and J by 0 bases, with 13 bases between the two germline ends. The germline V gene has CDR1 SNHLY and CDR2 FYNNEI. The CDR3 length is 16 residues. The CDR3: CASSFRGTANTGELFF. The CDR3 DNA follows: TGTGCCAGCAGTTTCCGCGGGACGGCGAACACCGGGGAGCTGTTTTTT.

The chain couples TRBV9 to TRBJ2-2; D unresolved. Germline loops: CDR1 SGDLS, CDR2 YYNGEE. This CDR3 comprises 14 residues. The V gene lost 0 bases and the J gene lost 6 bases, with 9 bases spanning the gap. The CDR3 is CASSVVSEAGELFF. The CDR3 DNA reads TGTGCCAGCAGCGTAGTATCCGAGGCCGGGGAGCTGTTTTTT.

The chain links TRBV2 to TRBJ2-5, with TRBD1 matching over 7 bases. V was clipped by 5 bases and J by 5 bases; unmatched bases: 5. The CDR3 runs 13 residues. The germline CDR1 and CDR2 sequences are SNHLY and FYNNEI. DNA of the CDR3: TGTGCCAGCAGTCCGGGACAGCGGGAGACCCAGTACTTC. As protein: CASSPGQRETQYF.

The J gene is TRBJ2-2, the V gene TRBV7-7, with a possible D match to TRBD2 (5 bases). Germline CDR1 SSHAT, CDR2 FNYEAQ (reference sequence). The CDR3 runs 15 residues. Trimming took 4 bases from V and 8 from J, leaving 17 bases between them. In nucleotides, the CDR3 is TGTGCCAGCAGCTCTGGGGAGCCAAGAGTAGGGGAGCTGTTTTTT. Its protein product is CASSSGEPRVGELFF.

The chain recombines TRBV29-1 with TRBJ1-1; 8 positions match TRBD1. Germline assignment: CDR1 SQVTM and CDR2 ANQGSEA. V dropped 6 bases and J dropped 6; count of bases not matched to a gene: 12. The CDR3 has 14 residues. The chain's CDR3 is CSVPIAGGAAEAFF. CDR3 bases: TGCAGCGTACCCATAGCAGGGGGCGCGGCTGAAGCTTTCTTT. The whole variable domain, filled in from reference TRBV29-1 and TRBJ1-1, reads SAVISQKPSRDICQRGTSLTIQCQVDSQVTMMFWYRQQPGQSLTLIATANQGSEATYESGFVIDKFPISRPNLTFSTLTVSNMSPEDSSIYLCSVPIAGGAAEAFFGQGTRLTVV.

This chain links TRBV2 with TRBJ2-3, with 9 nucleotides matching TRBD1. The V and J ends lost 5 bases and 1 base, in that order; junction bases with no gene match: 4. CDR3 size: 15 residues. Germline CDR1 reads SNHLY; CDR2 reads FYNNEI. CDR3 residues: CASSRDRVGTDTQYF. CDR3 coding DNA: TGTGCCAGCAGTAGGGACAGGGTGGGCACAGATACGCAGTATTTT.

The chain uses TRBV10-2 and TRBJ2-1; 11 bases map to TRBD2. Losses at the gene ends were 6 bases for V and 4 bases for J; bases not matched to a gene: 5. Germline V CDR1 and CDR2: WSHSY, SAAADI. The CDR3 totals 15 residues. In nucleotides, the CDR3 is TGCGCCAGCAGCACCGGGACTAGCGGTTACAATGAGCAGTTCTTC. It specifies CASSTGTSGYNEQFF.

The genes are TRBV5-6 and TRBJ1-3, with D tentatively TRBD1 (5 bases). The CDR3 loop spans 15 amino acids. Germline assignment: CDR1 SGHDT and CDR2 YYEEEE. The V end was cut by 3 bases, the J end by 1 base, with 11 bases between. The CDR3 DNA reads TGTGCCAGCAGCTCCGCCAGGGTATCTGGAAACACCATATATTTT. Protein product: CASSSARVSGNTIYF.

The V gene is TRBV7-8, the J gene TRBJ2-1, with 11 bases identical to TRBD2. The J segment lost 8 bases and the V segment lost 5 bases, leaving 5 bases of the junction unmatched. Germline CDR1 SGHVS, CDR2 FQNEAQ. The CDR3 consists of 14 residues. The CDR3 DNA follows: TGTGCCAGCAGCGGCACTAGCGGGAGCTATGAGCAGTTCTTC. Protein sequence: CASSGTSGSYEQFF.

DNA for the CDR3: TGTGCCAGTCGAAAAACAGGTAATTCCTACGAGCAGTACTTC. Translating gives CASRKTGNSYEQYF. The chain couples TRBV3-1 (or the pseudogene TRBV3-2) to TRBJ2-7, with a tentative D call TRBD1 (5 bases). The V gene's germline CDR1 is LGHDT and CDR2 YNNKEL (reference sequence). There are 14 residues in the CDR3. The V end was cut by 9 bases, the J end by 1 base, with 16 bases between.

The V call is TRBV7-9, the J call TRBJ2-1, with D tentatively TRBD1 (6 bases). The CDR3 is 13 residues long. Germline V gene sequence: CDR1 SEHNR, CDR2 FQNEAQ (reference sequence). V lost 8 bases and J 5 bases, leaving 13 bases between the germline ends. DNA of the CDR3: TGTGCCAGCGGGTCTGGGGGCGACAATGAGCAGTTCTTC. Protein sequence: CASGSGGDNEQFF.

The gene calls are TRBV5-1 and TRBJ2-7; D may be TRBD1 (5 bases). The CDR3 covers 13 residues. Germline-derived CDR1 and CDR2 are SGHRS and YFSETQ. V was clipped by 0 bases and J by 4 bases, with 8 bases between them. The CDR3: CASSLETAYEQYF. The CDR3 nucleotides are TGCGCCAGCAGCTTGGAGACAGCTTACGAGCAGTACTTC.